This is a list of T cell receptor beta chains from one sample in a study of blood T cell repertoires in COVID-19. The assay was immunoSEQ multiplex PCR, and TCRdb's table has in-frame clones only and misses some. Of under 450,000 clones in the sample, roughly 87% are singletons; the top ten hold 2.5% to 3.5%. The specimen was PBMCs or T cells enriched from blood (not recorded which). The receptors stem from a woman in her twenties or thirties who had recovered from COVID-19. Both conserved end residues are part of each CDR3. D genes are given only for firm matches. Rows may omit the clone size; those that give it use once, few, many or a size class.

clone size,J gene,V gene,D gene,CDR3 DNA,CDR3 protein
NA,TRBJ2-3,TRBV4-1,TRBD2,TGCGCCAGCCGGGGAGGGCGGGGCGGCACAGATACGCAGTATTTT,CASRGGRGGTDTQYF
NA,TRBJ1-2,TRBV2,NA,TGTGCCAGTGGGACTGGCTATGGCTACACCTTC,CASGTGYGYTF
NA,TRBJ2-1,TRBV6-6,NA,TGTGCCAGCGGCGCGGCCTCCTCCTACAATGAGCAGTTCTTC,CASGAASSYNEQFF
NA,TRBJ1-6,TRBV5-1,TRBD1,TGCGCCAGCAGCTACATGGGACAGGGAAATTCACCCCTCCACTTT,CASSYMGQGNSPLHF
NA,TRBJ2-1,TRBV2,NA,TGTGCCAGCAGTGAAGGTTTATCCTATGAGCAGTTCTTC,CASSEGLSYEQFF
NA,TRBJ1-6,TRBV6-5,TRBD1,TGTGCCAGCAGTTACTCCGGGACAGGGAATTCACCCCTCCACTTT,CASSYSGTGNSPLHF
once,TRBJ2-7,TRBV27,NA,TGTGCCAGCAGCCAAAGGGGCTACGAGCAGTACTTC,CASSQRGYEQYF
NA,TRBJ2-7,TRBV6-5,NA,TGTGCCAGCATCCCGCAACAGGGATCCTACGAGCAGTACTTC,CASIPQQGSYEQYF
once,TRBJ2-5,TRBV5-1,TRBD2,TGCGCCAGCAGCTTGGCTAGCGGGAGCATTATGGAGACCCAGTACTTC,CASSLASGSIMETQYF
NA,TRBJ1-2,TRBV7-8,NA,TGTGCCAGCAGCCGTGGCGCGGGGGTCGGGTTGTATGGCTACACCTTC,CASSRGAGVGLYGYTF
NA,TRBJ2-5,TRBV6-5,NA,TGTGCCAGCAGTTACAGGCGGCTCCAAGAGACCCAGTACTTC,CASSYRRLQETQYF
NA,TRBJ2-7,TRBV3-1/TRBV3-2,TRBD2,TGTGCCAGCAGCCCGGGACTAGTTTACGAGCAGTACTTC,CASSPGLVYEQYF
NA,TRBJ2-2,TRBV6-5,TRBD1,TGTGCCAGCAGTCCACGGACAGGGGACACCGGGGAGCTGTTTTTT,CASSPRTGDTGELFF
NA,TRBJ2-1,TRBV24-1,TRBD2,TGTGCCACGGGGCGGGGGGCCTCCTACAATGAGCAGTTCTTC,CATGRGASYNEQFF
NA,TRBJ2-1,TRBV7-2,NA,TGTGCCAGCAGCCTACAACCCTTGGGACTCCCACCCTCCAATGAGCAGTTCTTC,CASSLQPLGLPPSNEQFF
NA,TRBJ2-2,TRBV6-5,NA,TGTGCCAGCAGGGGGGGGCAAGACGGGGAGCTGTTTTTT,CASRGGQDGELFF